The rows below give T cell receptor beta chains drawn from one sample of a study of cytomegalovirus exposure and HLA in healthy donors. Libraries were prepared by immunoSEQ multiplex PCR; TCRdb keeps only in-frame clonotypes and omits some of them. The listing records just over 200,000 clones. Material for sequencing was PBMCs. These receptors were collected from a girl aged 2 to 9 in good health and CMV-seropositive. Each CDR3 is given with its conserved first and last residue. A D gene is named only where the DNA matches it firmly.

j_call | d_call | v_call | cdr3_aa | cdr3_nt
TRBJ2-6 | TRBD2 | TRBV5-1 | CASSSGLAGAGANVLTF | TGCGCCAGCAGCTCGGGACTAGCGGGAGCTGGGGCCAACGTCCTGACTTTC
TRBJ1-2 | - | TRBV6-5 | CASTSGGTGFYGYTF | TGTGCCAGCACCTCCGGGGGAACAGGTTTCTATGGCTACACCTTC
TRBJ2-7 | TRBD1 | TRBV7-6 | CASSFGTGLYEQYF | TGTGCCAGCAGCTTCGGGACAGGGTTGTACGAGCAGTACTTC
TRBJ1-1 | TRBD1 | TRBV27 | CASSLSRGREAFF | TGTGCCAGCAGTTTATCAAGGGGGCGAGAGGCTTTCTTT
TRBJ2-2 | TRBD2 | TRBV7-6 | CASSLALLAGGTGELFF | TGTGCCAGCAGCTTAGCCCTACTAGCGGGAGGCACCGGGGAGCTGTTTTTT
TRBJ1-1 | - | TRBV4-2 | CASSQGGGGRTEAFF | TGTGCCAGCAGCCAAGGGGGGGGCGGGCGGACTGAAGCTTTCTTT
TRBJ2-2 | - | TRBV5-1 | CASSLADTGELFF | TGCGCCAGCAGCTTGGCAGACACCGGGGAGCTGTTTTTT
TRBJ1-1 | - | TRBV5-4 | CASSLQGSVTEAFF | TGTGCCAGCAGCTTGCAGGGGTCTGTAACTGAAGCTTTCTTT
TRBJ1-5 | TRBD1 | TRBV5-1 | CASSEGQGAQPQHF | TGCGCCAGCAGCGAGGGACAGGGTGCTCAGCCCCAGCATTTT
TRBJ1-1 | - | TRBV10-1 | CASSEDSRSEAFF | TGCGCCAGCAGTGAGGACAGTCGCTCTGAAGCTTTCTTT
TRBJ2-5 | TRBD2 | TRBV4-1 | CASSQEGPGLAETQYF | TGCGCCAGCAGCCAAGAGGGGCCAGGACTAGCGGAGACCCAGTACTTC
TRBJ2-1 | TRBD2 | TRBV18 | CASSPRTSGDNEQFF | TGTGCCAGCTCACCGCGGACTAGCGGAGACAATGAGCAGTTCTTC
TRBJ2-7 | - | TRBV6-6 | CASSYPAEREQGQYF | TGTGCCAGCAGTTACCCAGCGGAGAGAGAGCAAGGGCAGTACTTC
TRBJ1-1 | - | TRBV27 | CASSLAGKGPEAFF | TGTGCCAGCAGTTTAGCAGGGAAAGGACCTGAAGCTTTCTTT
TRBJ2-7 | - | TRBV29-1 | CSVEDHNSYEQYF | TGCAGCGTTGAAGATCACAACTCCTACGAGCAGTACTTC
TRBJ2-2 | TRBD2 | TRBV5-4 | CASSPGTSDTGELFF | TGTGCCAGCAGTCCCGGGACTAGTGACACCGGGGAGCTGTTTTTT
TRBJ1-4 | TRBD1 | TRBV27 | CASSLSNRGNEKLFF | TGTGCCAGCAGTTTATCGAACAGGGGTAATGAAAAACTGTTTTTT
TRBJ2-2 | TRBD1 | TRBV11-1 | CASSPKTGDGELFF | TGTGCCAGCAGCCCTAAGACAGGGGACGGGGAGCTGTTTTTT
TRBJ2-1 | TRBD1 | TRBV15 | CATSRAGQGRSYNEQFF | TGTGCCACCAGCAGGGCAGGACAGGGGAGGTCCTACAATGAGCAGTTCTTC
TRBJ2-3 | TRBD1 | TRBV11-3 | CASSLGPGQGFSDTQYF | TGTGCCAGCAGCTTGGGTCCGGGACAGGGCTTTTCAGATACGCAGTATTTT
TRBJ2-3 | - | TRBV18 | CASSPGAGFSTDTQYF | TGTGCCAGCTCCCCTGGGGCAGGGTTTAGCACAGATACGCAGTATTTT
TRBJ2-1 | TRBD1 | TRBV28 | CASIDPPGQGQNEQFF | TGTGCCAGCATCGATCCTCCGGGACAGGGCCAAAATGAGCAGTTCTTC
TRBJ1-1 | TRBD1 | TRBV27 | CASSISTGARTEAFF | TGTGCCAGCAGTATCTCGACAGGGGCGAGGACTGAAGCTTTCTTT
TRBJ1-3 | - | TRBV6-1 | CASSEATGRNTIYF | TGTGCCAGCAGTGAAGCTACAGGGAGAAACACCATATATTTT
TRBJ1-4 | - | TRBV7-9 | CASSLGEGEKLFF | TGTGCCAGCAGCTTAGGAGAGGGTGAAAAACTGTTTTTT
TRBJ2-3 | TRBD1 | TRBV11-2 | CASSIGTAHGATDTQYF | TGTGCCAGCAGCATCGGGACAGCCCATGGGGCCACAGATACGCAGTATTTT
TRBJ2-1 | - | TRBV9 | CASSAQQGSYNEQFF | TGTGCCAGCAGCGCACAACAGGGATCCTACAATGAGCAGTTCTTC
TRBJ2-1 | - | TRBV20-1 | CSGDIDNEQFF | TGCAGCGGGGACATTGACAATGAGCAGTTCTTC
TRBJ2-5 | - | TRBV5-1 | CASSPGVWETQYF | TGCGCCAGCAGCCCGGGAGTTTGGGAGACCCAGTACTTC
TRBJ2-5 | - | TRBV7-2 | CASSLSRQETQYF | TGTGCCAGCAGCTTGAGTCGCCAAGAGACCCAGTACTTC
TRBJ2-5 | TRBD1 | TRBV5-1 | CASSATGGNYQETQYF | TGCGCCAGCAGCGCCACAGGGGGGAACTACCAAGAGACCCAGTACTTC
TRBJ2-7 | - | TRBV28 | CASSHALLDTSYEQYF | TGTGCCAGCAGCCACGCCCTACTGGACACTTCCTACGAGCAGTACTTC
TRBJ2-5 | TRBD2 | TRBV9 | CASSAKLAGVEETQYF | TGTGCCAGCAGCGCGAAACTAGCGGGGGTGGAAGAGACCCAGTACTTC
TRBJ1-3 | - | TRBV30 | CASYPGTTGNTIYF | TGTGCCTCCTACCCCGGGACAACTGGAAACACCATATATTTT
TRBJ2-7 | TRBD2 | TRBV7-6 | CASSLLAGASYEQYF | TGTGCCAGCAGCTTACTAGCGGGAGCCTCCTACGAGCAGTACTTC
TRBJ2-5 | - | TRBV7-9 | CASSLGAGEETQYF | TGTGCCAGCAGCTTAGGGGCAGGGGAAGAGACCCAGTACTTC
TRBJ1-3 | - | TRBV13 | CASSLVRTFSGNTIYF | TGTGCCAGCAGCTTAGTTCGAACATTCTCTGGAAACACCATATATTTT
TRBJ1-3 | - | TRBV19 | CASSPGNTIYF | TGTGCCAGTAGTCCAGGAAACACCATATATTTT